The 2 T cell receptor beta chains below all came from one sample that was sequenced in a study of Ad26.COV2.S vaccination and SARS-CoV-2 variants (dated by TCRdb to the early 2020s). Per the publication, the treatment or condition label means: roughly 18 received Ad26.COV2.S at low or high dose, single or two shots; 5 received placebo; per-sample allocation not given. Repertoires of vaccine and placebo recipients were sequenced from samples taken on day 63 after the first injection. The library came from the immunoSEQ multiplex PCR assay. Held by TCRdb, this immuneACCESS table contains in-frame sequences only and omits some clones. Under half of the omission traces to an unresolved V gene where checked; the cause of the rest is unknown. This sample gives about 350,000 clones in total; around 84% of them show up just once. Of the sample, 3% to 4% is held by the ten largest clones. Sample: peripheral blood, taken in a trial of Ad26.COV2.S vaccine versus placebo. These receptors all stem from a person between 18 and 65 years old who received the Ad26.COV2.S COVID-19 vaccine or a placebo.

Concerning this clone itself: The sample carries other DNA sequences with the same CDR3. The chain joins TRBV18 to TRBJ2-2; D call uncertain. Germline-derived CDR1 and CDR2 are KGHSH and LQKENI. The CDR3 sequence is 13 residues long. Trimming took 3 bases from V and 2 from J, leaving 4 bases between them. CDR3 nucleotides: TGTGCCAGCTCACCTCTTAACACCGGGGAGCTGTTTTTT. It is translated as CASSPLNTGELFF.

The chain links TRBV19 to TRBJ1-6; D might be TRBD1 (6 bases). The CDR3 spans 13 residues. The germline CDR1 and CDR2 sequences are LNHDA and SQIVND (reference sequence). Trimming left V 8 bases short and J 8 bases short, with 13 bases between. CDR3: CASEARGDSPLHF. DNA for the CDR3: TGTGCCAGTGAGGCCAGGGGTGATTCACCCCTCCACTTT.